The 4 T cell receptor beta chains presented below share a single source sample, sequenced in a study of OX40 agonist ivuxolimab in advanced cancers. Sequenced by immunoSEQ multiplex PCR; TCRdb stores in-frame clones only, minus some. The table has roughly 62,000 clones, around 84% seen once; the top ten hold roughly 4.4%. The material sequenced was CD4+ or CD8+ T cells sorted from blood, taken in a trial of the OX40 agonist ivuxolimab. These receptors were collected from an adult with an advanced solid tumor such as melanoma, head and neck, liver or kidney cancer.

The chain couples TRBV28 to TRBJ2-1, with D possibly TRBD2 on 5 matching bases. Trimming took off 3 bases at V and 10 bases at J, with 7 bases between the two ends. Germline CDR1 MDHEN, CDR2 SYDVKM. This CDR3 has 11 amino acids. The CDR3 reads CASSFREEQFF. CDR3 sequence (DNA): TGTGCCAGCAGTTTTAGGGAGGAGCAGTTCTTC.

V is TRBV5-4 and J is TRBJ2-1, with TRBD2 matching 8 bases. Germline assignment: CDR1 SGHNT and CDR2 YYREEE (reference sequence). There are 15 residues in the CDR3. With 3 bases clipped from V and 6 bases from J, the junction kept 8 bases outside the gene matches. Here the CDR3 DNA reads TGTGCCAGCAGCTGGGGAGCGGGAGTGAGCAATGAGCAGTTCTTC. Amino acid sequence: CASSWGAGVSNEQFF.

The chain carries TRBV5-4 and TRBJ1-1; D perhaps matches TRBD1 (5 bases). Trimming cost V 4 bases and J 5 bases, with 15 bases left between them. The CDR3 extends over 14 amino acids. Germline-derived CDR1 and CDR2 are SGHNT and YYREEE (reference sequence). CDR3 in DNA: TGTGCCAGCAGCAGGTCGACAGTCGGAACTGAAGCTTTCTTT. This codes for CASSRSTVGTEAFF.

Here the CDR3 reads CATIRDNPPYEQYF. The CDR3 nucleotides read TGTGCCACCATCCGGGACAATCCTCCTTACGAGCAGTACTTC. J is TRBJ2-7 and V is TRBV6-1, with D possibly being TRBD1 (6 bases). The germline V and J ends were trimmed by 10 bases and 4 bases, with 20 bases remaining between them. CDR1 MNHNS and CDR2 SASEGT come from the germline V gene. This CDR3 is built from 14 residues.